These 19 T cell receptor beta chains share one sample of origin, sequenced in a study of blood T cell repertoires in COVID-19. Sequencing used immunoSEQ multiplex PCR; TCRdb keeps in-frame clones, though not all of them. The table lists roughly 260,000 clones, approximately 79% of them singletons, with about 5.3% in the top ten. The sequenced sample consisted of peripheral blood. The receptor set was obtained from an elderly woman with active or convalescent COVID-19.

The genes are TRBV6-5 and TRBJ1-5, with a weak D call TRBD1 (5 bases). The CDR3 loop spans 13 amino acids. With 6 bases removed from V and 6 bases from J, the gap between germline ends came to 12 bases. Germline V gene lookup returns CDR1 MNHEY and CDR2 SVGAGI. The CDR3 DNA follows: TGTGCCAGCAGATGGGACTCGTCTCAGCCCCAGCATTTT. Translation gives CASRWDSSQPQHF.

The V and J genes are TRBV28 and TRBJ1-1; TRBD1 agrees at 7 bases. This CDR3 is built from 16 residues. After removal of 1 base from V and 4 bases from J, the junction contained 9 bases not matched to a gene. Germline V CDR1 and CDR2: MDHEN, SYDVKM. The CDR3 protein is CASSLYSGGWPTEAFF. The DNA of the CDR3 is TGTGCCAGCAGTTTATATTCAGGGGGGTGGCCCACTGAAGCTTTCTTT.

This clone has only a few counts. The rearrangement joins TRBV27 to TRBJ1-4; no firm D call. V was shortened by 2 bases and J by 4 bases, with 14 bases between the two germline ends. Germline CDR1 MNHEY, CDR2 SMNVEV (reference sequence). CDR3 length: 16 amino acids. The CDR3 region is CASSLNPPRGNEKLFF. The DNA of the CDR3 is TGTGCCAGCAGTTTAAATCCCCCCCGGGGTAATGAAAAACTGTTTTTT.

The chain uses TRBV19 and TRBJ2-2; 9 bases align to TRBD2. CDR1 LNHDA and CDR2 SQIVND come from the germline V gene (reference sequence). The CDR3 spans 16 residues. J gave up 7 bases and V 3 bases, and 9 bases lay outside the gene matches. The CDR3 spells CASSIGSSGVIGELFF. CDR3 DNA: TGTGCCAGTAGTATCGGGTCTAGCGGGGTTATCGGGGAGCTGTTTTTT.

This clone was found once. The genes are TRBV20-1 and TRBJ2-3; D is perhaps TRBD2 (6 bases). Deletions cut 3 bases from V and 4 bases from J, with 14 bases between. This CDR3 spans 14 amino acids. Germline lookup yields CDR1 DFQATT and CDR2 SNEGSKA (reference sequence). CDR3 in DNA: TGCAGTGCTAGTCGGGCGGGGAGGCCAGATACGCAGTATTTT. As protein: CSASRAGRPDTQYF.

V is TRBV18 and J is TRBJ2-7; a possible D gene is TRBD1 (5 bases). The CDR3 extends over 14 amino acids. The germline V and J ends were trimmed by 3 bases and 3 bases, with 12 bases remaining between them. Germline-derived CDR1 and CDR2 are KGHSH and LQKENI. The DNA of the CDR3 is TGTGCCAGCTCACCGGCAGGGTTCCTCTACGAGCAGTACTTC. Protein product: CASSPAGFLYEQYF. The full variable domain, with the rest looked up from reference TRBV18 and TRBJ2-7, is NAGVMQNPRHLVRRRGQEARLRCSPMKGHSHVYWYRQLPEEGLKFMVYLQKENIIDESGMPKERFSAEFPKEGPSILRIQQVVRGDSAAYFCASSPAGFLYEQYFGPGTRLTVT.

The chain carries TRBV3-1 (or the pseudogene TRBV3-2) and TRBJ2-2, with 8 bases identical to TRBD1. Germline values: CDR1 LGHDT, CDR2 YNNKEL (reference sequence). The CDR3 runs 16 residues. The ends lost 4 bases at V and 4 bases at J; junction bases unmatched: 8. The CDR3, as DNA: TGTGCCAGCAGCCTTGGACAGGGTATAGGCACCGGGGAGCTGTTTTTT. Translation gives CASSLGQGIGTGELFF.

This clone was seen only a few times. The chain couples TRBV9 to TRBJ1-2; D is unclear. The ends were cut back, 3 bases at V and 3 bases at J, with 18 bases in the middle. Germline loops: CDR1 SGDLS, CDR2 YYNGEE. The CDR3 is 16 residues long. CDR3 nucleotide sequence: TGTGCCAGCAGCGATACACCCGGGTCCACATACTATGGCTACACCTTC. As protein: CASSDTPGSTYYGYTF.

This sequence joins TRBV5-1 and TRBJ1-4, with unresolved D. This CDR3 is built from 13 residues. Germline V gene data show CDR1 as SGHRS and CDR2 as YFSETQ. The V end lost 2 bases, the J end lost 4 bases, and 6 bases lay between the germline ends. The CDR3 protein is CASSFQNNEKLFF. CDR3 coding DNA: TGCGCCAGCAGCTTTCAGAATAATGAAAAACTGTTTTTT.

V is TRBV4-2 and J is TRBJ2-3; 9 positions match TRBD2. V was pared by 1 base and J by 5 bases, with 7 bases of the junction left unmatched. The germline gives CDR1 LGHNA, CDR2 YNFKEQ. CDR3 length: 16 residues. The CDR3 coding sequence is TGTGCCAGCAGCCAAGGGGCGGGGGGGCCCGGAGATACGCAGTATTTT. It yields the protein CASSQGAGGPGDTQYF.

The chain employs TRBV7-2 and TRBJ1-1; possibly TRBD1 for D (6 bases). V gave up 5 bases and J gave up 10 bases, with 23 bases separating them. The length of the CDR3 is 15 residues. Germline V gene lookup returns CDR1 SGHTA and CDR2 FQGNSA. CDR3 nucleotides: TGTGCCAGCAGCCCGGGGGGACCCTGGGGGGCGGGAGCTTTCTTT. Its translation is CASSPGGPWGAGAFF.

This clone has a single count. This sequence joins TRBV7-9 and TRBJ2-2; 9 bases agree with TRBD1. The CDR3 has 16 residues. The V and J ends lost 6 bases and 5 bases, in that order; junction bases with no gene match: 10. The germline CDR1 and CDR2 sequences are SEHNR and FQNEAQ (reference sequence). This CDR3 reads CASRERGQGATGELFF. In DNA form, the CDR3 reads TGTGCCAGCAGGGAAAGGGGACAGGGTGCGACCGGGGAGCTGTTTTTT.

The chain carries TRBV15 and TRBJ1-2; D remains unclear. With 1 base removed from V and 6 bases from J, the gap between germline ends came to 18 bases. CDR1 is LNHNV and CDR2 is YYDKDF in the germline V gene (reference sequence). The CDR3 runs to 16 residues. The CDR3 sequence: CATSRGAAGNRDGYTF. In DNA, the CDR3 is TGTGCCACCAGCAGAGGGGCGGCCGGGAATCGGGATGGCTACACCTTC.

This clone was seen more than once but under ten times. The genes are TRBV4-1 and TRBJ1-6, with 9 positions matching TRBD1. The CDR3 runs 15 residues. Trimming took 1 base from V and 8 from J; bases not matched to a gene: 3. Germline lookup yields CDR1 MGHRA and CDR2 YSYEKL. CDR3: CASSQVRDRDSPLHF. CDR3 in DNA: TGCGCCAGCAGCCAAGTCCGGGACAGGGATTCACCCCTCCACTTT.

The rearrangement uses TRBV28 and TRBJ2-3; no firm D call. V lost 8 bases, J lost 8 bases, and 14 bases lay in between. The CDR3 is 12 amino acids. CDR1 is MDHEN, CDR2 SYDVKM, per germline. The CDR3 DNA reads TGTGCCAGCGCCCCCGGTCTAGGTACGCAGTATTTT. Translated: CASAPGLGTQYF. The full variable domain, with the rest looked up from reference TRBV28 and TRBJ2-3, is DVKVTQSSRYLVKRTGEKVFLECVQDMDHENMFWYRQDPGLGLRLIYFSYDVKMKEKGDIPEGYSVSREKKERFSLILESASTNQTSMYLCASAPGLGTQYFGPGTRLTVL.

The chain couples TRBV19 to TRBJ2-2, with 7 bases fitting TRBD1. The CDR3 runs to 15 residues. Per germline, CDR1 LNHDA and CDR2 SQIVND (reference sequence). The junction had 6 bases not matched to a gene; V was cut back by 5 bases and J by 3 bases. CDR3 nucleotide sequence: TGTGCCAGTAGTGATCCCAGGGGGTACACCGGGGAGCTGTTTTTT. It encodes CASSDPRGYTGELFF.

The chain couples TRBV7-6 to TRBJ2-7; D remains unclear. In germline, CDR1 is SGHVS, CDR2 FNYEAQ. The V and J ends lost 2 bases and 1 base respectively, with 18 bases between them. This CDR3 is 17 amino acids long. CDR3 sequence reads: CASSLSSRSARSYEQYF. The DNA for the CDR3 is TGTGCCAGCAGCTTATCTTCTCGAAGCGCCCGATCCTACGAGCAGTACTTC.

On this clone itself: No DNA is shown, since the ends of the CDR3 on it are uncertain; the CDR3 is the one TCRdb lists. This chain links TRBV1 with TRBJ2-3; the D call TRBD2 from the table was never checked on the DNA. TRBV1 corresponds to a pseudogene. Ends included, the CDR3 has 16 residues. CDR3 loop: CTSSQVGAGATDTQYF.

This clone is categorized as large. This chain uses TRBV2 with TRBJ2-2; 11 bases map to TRBD2. The CDR3 is made up of 16 amino acids. V dropped 7 bases and J dropped 2; count of bases not matched to a gene: 6. CDR1 is SNHLY and CDR2 is FYNNEI in the germline V gene. The CDR3 DNA reads TGTGCCAGCACCCTGACTAGCGGGACTAACACCGGGGAGCTGTTTTTT. Amino acids: CASTLTSGTNTGELFF.